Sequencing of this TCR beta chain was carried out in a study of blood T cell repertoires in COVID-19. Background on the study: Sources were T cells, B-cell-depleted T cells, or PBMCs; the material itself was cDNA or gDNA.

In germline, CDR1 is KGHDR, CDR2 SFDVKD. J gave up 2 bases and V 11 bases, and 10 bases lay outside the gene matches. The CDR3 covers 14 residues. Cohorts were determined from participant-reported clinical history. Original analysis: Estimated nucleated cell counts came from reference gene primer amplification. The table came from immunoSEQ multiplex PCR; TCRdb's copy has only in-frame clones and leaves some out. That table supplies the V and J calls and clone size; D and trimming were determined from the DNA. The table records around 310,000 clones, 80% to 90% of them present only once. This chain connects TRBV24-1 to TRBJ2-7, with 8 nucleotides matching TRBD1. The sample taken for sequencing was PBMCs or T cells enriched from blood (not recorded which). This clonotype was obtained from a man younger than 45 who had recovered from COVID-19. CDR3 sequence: CAIASDRVPYEQYF. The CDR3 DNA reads TGTGCCATCGCTTCGGACAGGGTCCCCTACGAGCAGTACTTC.